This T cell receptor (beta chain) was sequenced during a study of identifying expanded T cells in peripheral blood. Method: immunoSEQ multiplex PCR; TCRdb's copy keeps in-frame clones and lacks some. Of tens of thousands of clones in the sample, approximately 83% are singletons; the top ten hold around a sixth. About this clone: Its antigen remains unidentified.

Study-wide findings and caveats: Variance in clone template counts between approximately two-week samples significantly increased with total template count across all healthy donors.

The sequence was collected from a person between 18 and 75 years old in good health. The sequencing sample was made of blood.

The CDR3 reads CASTGTGVTQPQHF. DNA for the CDR3: TGTGCCAGCACCGGGACAGGGGTTACTCAGCCCCAGCATTTT. The V gene is TRBV2, the J gene TRBJ1-5, with 10 nucleotides matching TRBD1. The germline CDR1 and CDR2 sequences are SNHLY and FYNNEI. This CDR3 has 14 amino acids. The ends lost 7 bases at V and 6 bases at J; junction bases unmatched: 6.